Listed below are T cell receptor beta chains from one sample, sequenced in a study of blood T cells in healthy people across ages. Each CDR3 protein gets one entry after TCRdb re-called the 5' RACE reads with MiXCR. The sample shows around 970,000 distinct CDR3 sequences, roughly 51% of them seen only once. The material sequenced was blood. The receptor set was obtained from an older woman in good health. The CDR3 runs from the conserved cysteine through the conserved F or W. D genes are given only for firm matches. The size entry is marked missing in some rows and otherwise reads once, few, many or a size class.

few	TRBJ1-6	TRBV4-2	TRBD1	CASSPQGQQNSPLHF	TGTGCCAGCAGCCCCCAGGGACAGCAAAATTCACCCCTCCACTTT
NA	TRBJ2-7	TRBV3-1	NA	CASSQDPDPTTYEQYF	TGTGCCAGCAGCCAAGATCCAGACCCGACAACCTACGAGCAGTACTTC
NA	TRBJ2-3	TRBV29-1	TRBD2	CSVAGTSGTASPDTQYF	TGCAGCGTTGCCGGGACTAGCGGAACCGCCTCACCAGATACGCAGTATTTT
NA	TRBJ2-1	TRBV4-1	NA	CASSQDGRHEQFF	TGCGCCAGCAGCCAAGATGGTAGACATGAGCAGTTCTTC
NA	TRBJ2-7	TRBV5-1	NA	CASSLRGPHEQYF	TGCGCCAGCAGCTTACGAGGGCCACACGAGCAGTACTTC
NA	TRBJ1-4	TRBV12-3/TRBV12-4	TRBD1	CASSTGTVNEKLFF	TGTGCCAGCAGCACCGGGACAGTAAATGAAAAACTGTTTTTT
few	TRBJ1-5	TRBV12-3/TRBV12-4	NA	CASRPGNQPQHF	TGTGCCAGCAGACCAGGTAATCAGCCCCAGCATTTT
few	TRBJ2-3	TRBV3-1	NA	CASSHRATDTQYF	TGTGCCAGCAGCCACAGGGCCACAGATACGCAGTATTTT
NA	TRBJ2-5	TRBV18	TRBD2	CASSSTGTSGSVRETQYF	TGTGCCAGCTCAAGCACCGGGACTAGCGGGAGTGTTCGGGAGACCCAGTACTTC
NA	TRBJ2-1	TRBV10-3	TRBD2	CAIRDLAGGHNEQFF	TGTGCCATCAGAGACCTAGCGGGAGGACACAATGAGCAGTTCTTC
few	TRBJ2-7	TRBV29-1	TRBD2	CSVLGTRAPYEQYF	TGCAGCGTCCTCGGGACTAGAGCACCCTACGAGCAGTACTTC
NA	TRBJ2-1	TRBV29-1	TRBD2	CSVALAGSRNEQFF	TGCAGCGTGGCACTAGCGGGGTCTCGCAATGAGCAGTTCTTC
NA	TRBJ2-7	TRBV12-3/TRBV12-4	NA	CASSFRGQFYEQYF	TGTGCCAGCAGTTTTCGGGGACAATTCTACGAGCAGTACTTC
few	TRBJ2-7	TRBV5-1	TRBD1	CARLRDRAYEQYF	TGCGCCAGGCTACGGGACAGGGCCTACGAGCAGTACTTC
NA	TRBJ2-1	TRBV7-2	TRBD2	CASSSWLAGLNGEQFF	TGTGCCAGCAGCTCCTGGCTAGCGGGCCTTAATGGTGAGCAGTTCTTC
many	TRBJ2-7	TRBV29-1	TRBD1	CSVEPGGRGQSYEQYF	TGCAGCGTTGAACCTGGGGGAAGGGGACAGTCCTACGAGCAGTACTTC
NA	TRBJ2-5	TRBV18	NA	CASSPLTGEETQYF	TGTGCCAGCTCACCACTTACGGGGGAAGAGACCCAGTACTTC
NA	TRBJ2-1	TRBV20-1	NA	CSARVLQRYNEQFF	TGCAGTGCTAGAGTTCTCCAGCGGTACAATGAGCAGTTCTTC
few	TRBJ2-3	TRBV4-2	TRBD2	CASSPSGAGGPTDTQYF	TGTGCCAGCAGCCCCTCGGGAGCGGGAGGTCCCACAGATACGCAGTATTTT
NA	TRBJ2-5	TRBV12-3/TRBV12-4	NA	CASRRNPQLETQYF	TGTGCCAGCAGACGGAACCCTCAATTAGAGACCCAGTACTTC
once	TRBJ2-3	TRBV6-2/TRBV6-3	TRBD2	CASTRDGGRADTQYF	TGTGCCAGCACTCGGGATGGCGGGAGAGCAGATACGCAGTATTTT
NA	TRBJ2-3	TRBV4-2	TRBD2	CASSQVSGGPGDTQYF	TGTGCCAGCAGCCAAGTCTCGGGAGGGCCGGGAGATACGCAGTATTTT
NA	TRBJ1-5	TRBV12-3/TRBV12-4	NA	CASSFRGGQVNQPQHF	TGTGCCAGCAGTTTTAGGGGGGGACAAGTAAATCAGCCCCAGCATTTT
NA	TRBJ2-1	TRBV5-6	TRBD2	CASSHELAAVRNEQFF	TGTGCCAGCAGTCACGAGCTAGCGGCAGTGAGAAATGAGCAGTTCTTC
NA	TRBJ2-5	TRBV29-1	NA	CSVEQGRLEQYF	TGCAGCGTTGAACAGGGAAGGTTGGAGCAGTACTTC
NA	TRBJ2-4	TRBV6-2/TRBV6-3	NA	CASSYGRPKNIQYF	TGTGCCAGCAGTTACGGGCGTCCCAAAAACATTCAGTACTTC
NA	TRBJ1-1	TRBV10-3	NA	CAISELQGNTEAFF	TGTGCCATCAGTGAGCTACAGGGGAACACTGAAGCTTTCTTT
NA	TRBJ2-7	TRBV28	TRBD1	CASTTQDRSSYEQYF	TGTGCCAGCACCACTCAGGACAGGAGCTCCTACGAGCAGTACTTC
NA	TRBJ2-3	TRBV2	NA	CASSRQGGISTDTQYF	TGTGCCAGCTCTCGACAGGGAGGAATAAGTACAGATACGCAGTATTTT
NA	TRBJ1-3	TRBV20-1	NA	CSASRTAGNTIYF	TGCAGTGCTAGTAGGACAGCTGGAAACACCATATATTTT
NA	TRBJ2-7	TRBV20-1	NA	CSAENRNLKYEQYF	TGCAGTGCCGAAAATAGGAATCTCAAGTACGAGCAGTACTTC
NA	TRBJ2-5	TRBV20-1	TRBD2	CSARGLAKIETQYF	TGCAGTGCTAGAGGACTAGCGAAGATAGAGACCCAGTACTTC
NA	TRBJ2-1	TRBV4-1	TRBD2	CASSQDQGGRAIYEQFF	TGCGCCAGCAGCCAAGATCAAGGCGGGAGGGCCATATATGAGCAGTTCTTC
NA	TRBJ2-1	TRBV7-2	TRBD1	CASSHRTGENNEQFF	TGTGCCAGCAGCCACCGGACAGGGGAGAATAATGAGCAGTTCTTC
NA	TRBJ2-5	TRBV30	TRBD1	CALGQQTQETQYF	TGTGCCTTGGGACAGCAAACCCAAGAGACCCAGTACTTC
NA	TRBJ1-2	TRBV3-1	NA	CASSQVLTDEGYTF	TGTGCCAGCAGCCAAGTACTCACGGATGAGGGCTACACCTTC
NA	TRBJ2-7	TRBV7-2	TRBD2	CASSLVRGTSSEQYF	TGTGCCAGCAGCTTAGTCCGCGGGACTAGCTCCGAGCAGTACTTC
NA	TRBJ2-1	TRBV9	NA	CASSGTGRNYNEQFF	TGTGCCAGCAGCGGGACTGGGAGAAATTACAATGAGCAGTTCTTC
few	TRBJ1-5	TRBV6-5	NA	CASSYSGLGAQPQHF	TGTGCCAGCAGTTATTCAGGGTTGGGGGCTCAGCCCCAGCATTTT
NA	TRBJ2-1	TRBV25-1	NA	CATENEQFF	TGTGCCACCGAGAATGAGCAGTTCTTC
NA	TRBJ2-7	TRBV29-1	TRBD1	CSVRDSNYEQYF	TGCAGCGTAAGGGACAGCAACTACGAGCAGTACTTC
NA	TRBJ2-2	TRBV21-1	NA	CASSGQKWDRATNTGELFF	TGTGCCAGCAGCGGACAAAAATGGGACAGGGCGACGAACACCGGGGAGCTGTTTTTT
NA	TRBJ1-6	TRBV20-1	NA	CSAREGRAGNVSPLHF	TGCAGTGCTAGAGAGGGTAGGGCAGGGAATGTCTCACCCCTCCACTTT
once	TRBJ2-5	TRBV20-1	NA	CSAWSGFPDEQYF	TGCAGTGCTTGGAGCGGGTTCCCCGATGAGCAGTACTTC
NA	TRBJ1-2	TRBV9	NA	CAGSAQTANYGYTF	TGTGCCGGCAGCGCGCAGACGGCAAACTATGGCTACACCTTC
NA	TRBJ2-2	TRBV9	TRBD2	CASSAGSGRAGELFF	TGTGCCAGCAGTGCCGGTAGCGGGAGGGCCGGGGAGCTGTTTTTT
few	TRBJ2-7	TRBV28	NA	CATTSISYEQYF	TGTGCCACCACTTCGATATCCTACGAGCAGTACTTC
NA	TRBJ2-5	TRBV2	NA	CACSKGGPETQYF	TGTGCCTGTTCAAAGGGGGGGCCAGAGACCCAGTACTTC
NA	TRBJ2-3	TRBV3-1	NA	CASSLLREGEGDTQYF	TGTGCCAGCAGCCTCCTTCGCGAGGGCGAAGGAGATACGCAGTATTTT
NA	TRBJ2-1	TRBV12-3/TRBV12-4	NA	CASSLWPIEQFF	TGTGCCAGCAGTTTATGGCCTATTGAGCAGTTCTTC
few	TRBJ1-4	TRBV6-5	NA	CASSKQGWDGEKLFF	TGTGCCAGCAGTAAACAGGGTTGGGACGGAGAAAAACTGTTTTTT
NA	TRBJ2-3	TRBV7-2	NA	CASSWGGGTQYF	TGTGCCAGCAGCTGGGGGGGCGGCACGCAGTATTTT
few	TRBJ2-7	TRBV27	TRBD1	CASSLQDRGHYEQYF	TGTGCCAGCAGTTTACAGGACAGGGGGCATTACGAGCAGTACTTC
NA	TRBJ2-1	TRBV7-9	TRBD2	CASSSQSSGRLGNEQFF	TGTGCCAGCAGCTCTCAGTCGAGCGGGAGGCTTGGCAATGAGCAGTTCTTC
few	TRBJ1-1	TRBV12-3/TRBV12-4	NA	CASRSSMNTEAFF	TGTGCCAGCAGGTCCTCAATGAACACTGAAGCTTTCTTT
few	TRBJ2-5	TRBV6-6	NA	CASSYQGFKETQYF	TGTGCCAGCAGTTACCAGGGATTTAAAGAGACCCAGTACTTC
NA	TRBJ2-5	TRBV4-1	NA	CASSNDGGGGRETQYF	TGCGCCAGCAGTAACGACGGCGGAGGAGGACGGGAGACCCAGTACTTC
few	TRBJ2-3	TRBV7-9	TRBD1	CASSLRTGTGGTDTQYF	TGTGCCAGCAGCTTAAGGACTGGGACAGGGGGAACAGATACGCAGTATTTT